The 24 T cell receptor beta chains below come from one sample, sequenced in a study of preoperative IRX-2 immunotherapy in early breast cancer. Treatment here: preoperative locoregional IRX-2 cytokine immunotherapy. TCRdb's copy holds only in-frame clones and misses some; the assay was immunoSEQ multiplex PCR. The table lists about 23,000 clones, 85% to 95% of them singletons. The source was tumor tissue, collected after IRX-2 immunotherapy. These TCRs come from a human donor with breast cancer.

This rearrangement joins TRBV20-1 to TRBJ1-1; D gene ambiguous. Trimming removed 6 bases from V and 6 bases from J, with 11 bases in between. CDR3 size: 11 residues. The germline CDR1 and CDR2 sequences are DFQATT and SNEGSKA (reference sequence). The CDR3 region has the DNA TGCAGTGCGGAGGGTAGGTCTGAAGCTTTCTTT. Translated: CSAEGRSEAFF.

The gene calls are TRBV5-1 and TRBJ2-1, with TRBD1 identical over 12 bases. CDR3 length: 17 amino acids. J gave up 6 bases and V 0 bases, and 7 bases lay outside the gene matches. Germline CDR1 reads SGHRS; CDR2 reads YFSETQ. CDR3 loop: CASSLEELGQGANEQFF. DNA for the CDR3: TGCGCCAGCAGCTTGGAAGAATTGGGACAGGGGGCCAATGAGCAGTTCTTC.

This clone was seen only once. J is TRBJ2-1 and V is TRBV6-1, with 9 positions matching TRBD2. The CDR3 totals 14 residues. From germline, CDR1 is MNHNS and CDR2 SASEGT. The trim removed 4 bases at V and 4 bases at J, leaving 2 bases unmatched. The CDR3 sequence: CASSGLAEYNEQFF. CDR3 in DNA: TGTGCCAGCAGTGGACTAGCGGAGTACAATGAGCAGTTCTTC.

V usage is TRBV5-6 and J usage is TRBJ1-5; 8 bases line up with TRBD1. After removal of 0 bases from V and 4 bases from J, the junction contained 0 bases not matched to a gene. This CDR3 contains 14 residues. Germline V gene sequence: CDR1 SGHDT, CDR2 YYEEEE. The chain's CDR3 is CASSLGTGNQPQHF. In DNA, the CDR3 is TGTGCCAGCAGCTTGGGGACAGGGAATCAGCCCCAGCATTTT.

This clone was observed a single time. The CDR3 is CASSPQSSYEQYF. The DNA for the CDR3 is TGTGCCAGCTCACCCCAGAGCTCCTACGAGCAGTACTTC. V is TRBV18 and J is TRBJ2-7; no clear D. CDR1 is KGHSH, CDR2 LQKENI, per germline. CDR3 length: 13 amino acids. Trimming left V 3 bases short and J 0 bases short, with 6 bases between.

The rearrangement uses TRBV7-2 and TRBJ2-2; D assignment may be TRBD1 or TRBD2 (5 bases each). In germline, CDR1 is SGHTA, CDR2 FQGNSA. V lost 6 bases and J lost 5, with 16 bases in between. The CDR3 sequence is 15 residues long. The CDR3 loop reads CASRRTREGTGELFF. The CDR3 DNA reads TGTGCCAGCAGGAGAACTAGAGAGGGGACCGGGGAGCTGTTTTTT. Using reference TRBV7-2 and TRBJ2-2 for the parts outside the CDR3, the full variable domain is GAGVSQSPSNKVTEKGKDVELRCDPISGHTALYWYRQSLGQGLEFLIYFQGNSAPDKSGLPSDRFSAERTGGSVSTLTIQRTQQEDSAVYLCASRRTREGTGELFFGEGSRLTVL.

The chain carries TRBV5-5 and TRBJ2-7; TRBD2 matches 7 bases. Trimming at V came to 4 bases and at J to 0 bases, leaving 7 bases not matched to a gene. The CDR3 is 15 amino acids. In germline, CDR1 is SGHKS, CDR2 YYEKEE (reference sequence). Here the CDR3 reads CASSTSGTTSYEQYF. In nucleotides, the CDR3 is TGTGCCAGCAGCACCAGCGGGACCACCTCCTACGAGCAGTACTTC.

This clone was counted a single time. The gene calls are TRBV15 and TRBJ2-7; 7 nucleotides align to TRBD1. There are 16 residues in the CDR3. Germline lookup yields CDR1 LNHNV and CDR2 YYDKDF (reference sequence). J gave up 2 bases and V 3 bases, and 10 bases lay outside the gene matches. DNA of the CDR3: TGTGCCACCAGCAGGTCCTCCGGGACAGCCACCTACGAGCAGTACTTC. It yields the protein CATSRSSGTATYEQYF.

CDR3 nucleotide sequence: TGTGCCAGCAGCTTAAGGGGACAGGGGAACCACGAGCAGTACTTC. Amino acids: CASSLRGQGNHEQYF. The chain carries TRBV7-3 and TRBJ2-7; 10 bases match TRBD1. Losses at the gene ends were 1 base for V and 5 bases for J; bases not matched to a gene: 5. The CDR3 is made up of 15 amino acids. Germline CDR1 SGHTA, CDR2 FQGTGA.

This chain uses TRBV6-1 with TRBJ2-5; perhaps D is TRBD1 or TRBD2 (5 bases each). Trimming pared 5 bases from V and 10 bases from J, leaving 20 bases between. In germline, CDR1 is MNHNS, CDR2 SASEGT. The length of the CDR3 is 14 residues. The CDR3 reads CASSPQGVPTNQYF. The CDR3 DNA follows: TGTGCCAGCAGTCCCCAGGGAGTACCCACAAACCAGTACTTC.

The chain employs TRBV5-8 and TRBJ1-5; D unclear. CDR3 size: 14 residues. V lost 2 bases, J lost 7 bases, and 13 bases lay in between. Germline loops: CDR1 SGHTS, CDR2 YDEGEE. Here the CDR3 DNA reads TGTGCCAGCAGCTTAATTCGAGGTATACAGCCCCAGCATTTT. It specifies CASSLIRGIQPQHF.

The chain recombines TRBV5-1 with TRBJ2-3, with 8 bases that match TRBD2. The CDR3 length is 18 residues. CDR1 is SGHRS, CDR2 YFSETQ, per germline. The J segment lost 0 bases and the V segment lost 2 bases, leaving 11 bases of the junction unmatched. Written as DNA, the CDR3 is TGCGCCAGCAGCTTCGGATTAGCGGGGTTCCTTAGCACAGATACGCAGTATTTT. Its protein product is CASSFGLAGFLSTDTQYF.

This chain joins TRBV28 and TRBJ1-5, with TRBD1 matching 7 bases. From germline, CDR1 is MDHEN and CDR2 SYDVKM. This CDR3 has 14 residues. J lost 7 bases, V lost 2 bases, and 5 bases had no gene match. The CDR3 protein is CASSLDREGQPQHF. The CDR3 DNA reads TGTGCCAGCAGTTTAGACAGGGAAGGGCAGCCCCAGCATTTT.

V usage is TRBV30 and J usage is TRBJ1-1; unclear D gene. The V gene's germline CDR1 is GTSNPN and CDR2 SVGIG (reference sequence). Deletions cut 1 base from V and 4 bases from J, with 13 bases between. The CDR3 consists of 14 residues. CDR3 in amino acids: CAWSAYLTGTEAFF. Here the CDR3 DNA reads TGTGCCTGGAGTGCCTACTTGACGGGCACTGAAGCTTTCTTT.

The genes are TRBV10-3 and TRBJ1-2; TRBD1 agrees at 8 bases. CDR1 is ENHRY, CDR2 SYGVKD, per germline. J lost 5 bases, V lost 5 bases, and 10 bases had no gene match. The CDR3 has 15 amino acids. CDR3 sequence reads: CAISTTQGARYGYTF. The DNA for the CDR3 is TGTGCCATCAGTACTACCCAGGGGGCAAGGTATGGCTACACCTTC.

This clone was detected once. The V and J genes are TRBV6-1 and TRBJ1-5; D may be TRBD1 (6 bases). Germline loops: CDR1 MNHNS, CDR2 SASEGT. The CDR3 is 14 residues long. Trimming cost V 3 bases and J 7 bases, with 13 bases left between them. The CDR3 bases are TGTGCCAGCAGTGAGTCGGACAGTTTCCAGCCCCAGCATTTT. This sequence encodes CASSESDSFQPQHF.

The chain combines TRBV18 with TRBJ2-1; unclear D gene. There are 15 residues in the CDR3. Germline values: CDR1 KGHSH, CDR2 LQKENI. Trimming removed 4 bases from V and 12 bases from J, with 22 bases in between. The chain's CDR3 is CASSLMTLTTDGQFF. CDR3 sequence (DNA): TGTGCCAGCTCACTGATGACACTCACGACCGATGGGCAGTTCTTC.

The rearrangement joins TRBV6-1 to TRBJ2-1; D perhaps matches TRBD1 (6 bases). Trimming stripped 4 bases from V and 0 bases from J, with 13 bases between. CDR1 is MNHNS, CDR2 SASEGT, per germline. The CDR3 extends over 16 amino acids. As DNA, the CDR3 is TGTGCCAGCAGTGCCCGGACAGTTTCCTCCTACAATGAGCAGTTCTTC. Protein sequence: CASSARTVSSYNEQFF.

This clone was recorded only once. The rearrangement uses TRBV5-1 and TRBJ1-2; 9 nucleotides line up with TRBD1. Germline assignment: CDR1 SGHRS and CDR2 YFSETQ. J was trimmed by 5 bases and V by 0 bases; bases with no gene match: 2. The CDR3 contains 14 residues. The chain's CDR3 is CASSLGTGEYGYTF. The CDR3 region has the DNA TGCGCCAGCAGCTTGGGGACAGGGGAATATGGCTACACCTTC.

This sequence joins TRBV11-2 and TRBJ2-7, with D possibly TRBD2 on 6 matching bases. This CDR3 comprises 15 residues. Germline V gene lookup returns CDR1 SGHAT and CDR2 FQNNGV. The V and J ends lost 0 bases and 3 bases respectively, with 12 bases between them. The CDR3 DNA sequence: TGTGCCAGCAGCTTAGAAGGCGGGGTAAACTACGAGCAGTACTTC. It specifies CASSLEGGVNYEQYF. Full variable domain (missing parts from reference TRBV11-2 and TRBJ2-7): EAGVAQSPRYKIIEKRQSVAFWCNPISGHATLYWYQQILGQGPKLLIQFQNNGVVDDSQLPKDRFSAERLKGVDSTLKIQPAKLEDSAVYLCASSLEGGVNYEQYFGPGTRLTVT.

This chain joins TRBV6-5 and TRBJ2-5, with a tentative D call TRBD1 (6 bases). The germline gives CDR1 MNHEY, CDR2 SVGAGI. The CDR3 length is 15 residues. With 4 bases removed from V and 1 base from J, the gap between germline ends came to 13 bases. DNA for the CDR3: TGTGCCAGCAGTTTTGGAGACAGGCCCCAAGAGACCCAGTACTTC. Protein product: CASSFGDRPQETQYF.

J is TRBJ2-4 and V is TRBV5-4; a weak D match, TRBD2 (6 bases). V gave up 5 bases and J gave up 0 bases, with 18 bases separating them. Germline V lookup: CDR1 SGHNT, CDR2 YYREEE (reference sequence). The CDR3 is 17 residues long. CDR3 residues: CASSSAGDFIAKNIQYF. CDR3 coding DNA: TGTGCCAGCAGTTCTGCTGGGGACTTCATAGCCAAAAACATTCAGTACTTC.

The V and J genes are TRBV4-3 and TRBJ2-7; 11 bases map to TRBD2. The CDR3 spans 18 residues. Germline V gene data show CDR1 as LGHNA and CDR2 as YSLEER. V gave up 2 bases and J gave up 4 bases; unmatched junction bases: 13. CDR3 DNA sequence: TGCGCCAGCAGCCAATCACCTCTGGGGGGACTAGCGGTTTACGAGCAGTACTTC. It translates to CASSQSPLGGLAVYEQYF.

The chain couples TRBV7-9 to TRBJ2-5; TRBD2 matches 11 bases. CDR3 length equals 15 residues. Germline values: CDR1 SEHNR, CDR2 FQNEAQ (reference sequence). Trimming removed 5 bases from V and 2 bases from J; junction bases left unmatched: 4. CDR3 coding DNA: TGTGCCAGCAGCCTGGGGACTAGCGGACAAGAGACCCAGTACTTC. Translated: CASSLGTSGQETQYF.